The following is a T cell receptor (beta chain) sequence with its context. No cognate antigen has been identified for it. No qualities accompany the bases; no much larger clone lies one base away. This sample is drawn from a study of blood T cell repertoires in COVID-19 (dated by TCRdb to 2019 to 2021). Background for the entire study: Samples covering the acute and convalescent phases of COVID-19 were provided by collaborators in the United States, Italy and Spain. The prospective study material was composed of cDNA or gDNA derived from T cells, B-cell-depleted T cells, or PBMCs. The dataset comprised deeply sampled blood TCRbeta repertoires from subjects exposed to, actively infected with, or recovered from COVID-19. The repertoires were released in a freely available public database intended as a resource for research on the immune response to SARS-CoV-2. The samples were drawn from two sources: the first 160 participants of the ongoing ImmuneRACE study, and some 1,300 subjects contributed by 6 global collaborators. A de-identified subject ID, COVID-19 status, age in years and sex were almost always included in the sample metadata. Where available, HLA class I and class II types were obtained from metadata supplied by the sample provider rather than from assay-based typing. Paper-wide results and their limitations: The amount of clinical and demographic metadata varied by source and participant and was provided uncurated.

In the prospective study, participants were roughly 18 to 95 years old, resided in about two dozen geographic areas of the United States, and were enrolled through a virtual design. In the prospective study, cohorts were assigned on the basis of participant-reported clinical history obtained from a screening survey and a study questionnaire. Recovered participants in ImmuneRACE Cohort 3 were defined as having two consecutive negative NP/OP PCR tests, clearance from a healthcare professional, or resolution of symptoms. In the prospective study, whole blood, serum and a nasopharyngeal or oropharyngeal swab were collected from each participant by mobile phlebotomists. Additional blood draws and questionnaires over a roughly two-month period could optionally be provided by prospective study participants. Before DNA extraction, blood samples from the prospective study were shipped at room temperature or frozen.

From V the trimming removes 2 bases and from J it removes 5 bases, while the gene matches leave 8 bases of the junction unaccounted for. The germline V gene yields SNHLY for CDR1 and FYNNEI for CDR2. The CDR3 runs 16 amino acids, cysteine and phenylalanine included. The sequence is cut down to CDR3 DNA, 48 bases in frame from base 1. TCRbeta CDR3 regions were amplified from genomic DNA by means of the immunoSEQ Assay, a bias-controlled multiplex PCR. In the original analysis: The number of nucleated cells in each sample was estimated by amplification of reference gene primers within the assay. To quantify the absolute abundance of each unique TCRbeta CDR3 rearrangement, sequence reads were collapsed and filtered. For each sample, productive Simpson clonality was calculated as the square root of Simpson's diversity index across productive rearrangements. Not all clones reach the TCRdb copy of this immuneACCESS table, which keeps in-frame sequences only. Checked studies attribute under half of the gap to unresolved V genes and leave the rest unexplained. The V and J calls and clone size come from that table; D and trimming were worked out from the DNA. Present in this sample are about 300,000 clones, about nine tenths of which were seen just once. The leading ten clones occupy 3.5% to 4.5% of the sample.

The chain couples TRBV2 to TRBJ2-3, with TRBD2 identical over 9 junction bases. The sample comprised PBMCs or T cells enriched from blood (not recorded which). The receptor was isolated from a man younger than 40 who had recovered from COVID-19. The nucleotide sequence reads as follows: TGTGCCAGCAGTGAATGGGTTAGCGGGGGTGAAGATACGCAGTATTTT. Translation gives CASSEWVSGGEDTQYF.